This paragraph reports one TCR beta chain. This record belongs to a study of control samples from healthy donors and cancer patients. The germline V and J ends were trimmed by 4 bases and 15 bases, with 19 bases remaining between them. CDR1 LGHDT and CDR2 YNNKEL come from the germline V gene (reference sequence). The CDR3 has 13 amino acids. Measured with immunoSEQ multiplex PCR; TCRdb has only the in-frame clones, and not every one. The sample lists 150,000 to 200,000 clones, roughly 94% occurring once. The rearrangement links TRBV3-1 (or the pseudogene TRBV3-2) to TRBJ1-3; D possibly corresponds to TRBD1 (6 bases). The sequencing input was blood. The sequence derives from a woman younger than 30 in good health. The CDR3 coding sequence is TGTGCCAGCAGCCGAGACCGCGACAGGCCCCCATATTTT. It specifies CASSRDRDRPPYF.